Below, 30 T cell receptor beta chains from the same sample are listed, as sequenced in a study of CD8 T cells in Susac syndrome. RNA totalling about 0.5 to 1 ug underwent reverse transcription with random hexamers. TCRdb itself ran the immunoSEQ multiplex PCR reads through MiXCR, one entry per CDR3 protein. Among 250,000 to 300,000 distinct CDR3 sequences, approximately 81% were seen once, and the ten largest hold around 0.11%. Sequenced: CD8+ T cells from PBMCs. Receptors originate from a human donor with multiple sclerosis.

V usage is TRBV27 and J usage is TRBJ2-5; no definite D call. CDR1 is MNHEY and CDR2 is SMNVEV in the germline V gene (reference sequence). The CDR3 totals 14 residues. Trimming removed 5 bases at V and 3 bases at J, with 13 bases between. CDR3 sequence: CASSPTGWEETQYF. The CDR3 DNA follows: TGTGCCAGCAGTCCCACTGGATGGGAAGAGACCCAGTACTTC.

The chain couples TRBV12-5 to TRBJ1-1; D is ambiguous. Germline V gene sequence: CDR1 LGHNT, CDR2 FRNRAP. Trimming removed 4 bases at V and 5 bases at J, with 8 bases between. The CDR3 has 12 amino acids. CDR3 in amino acids: CASGSPVTEAFF. CDR3 in DNA: TGTGCTAGTGGTTCACCGGTTACTGAAGCTTTCTTT.

The V call is TRBV5-1, the J call TRBJ2-7, with TRBD2 identical over 7 bases. Losses at the gene ends were 7 bases for V and 2 bases for J; bases not matched to a gene: 6. Germline-derived CDR1 and CDR2 are SGHRS and YFSETQ. The length of the CDR3 is 13 residues. The CDR3 loop is CASALSGTYEQYF. The DNA of the CDR3 is TGCGCCAGCGCCCTAAGCGGGACCTACGAGCAGTACTTC.

The chain employs TRBV7-3 and TRBJ2-1, with TRBD2 identical over 10 bases. The CDR3 contains 15 residues. V shed 5 bases, J shed 5 bases, and the junction held 6 bases outside the gene matches. Germline V gene sequence: CDR1 SGHTA, CDR2 FQGTGA. The CDR3 DNA sequence: TGTGCCAGCAGCGATACTAGCGGGATCGACAATGAGCAGTTCTTC. This sequence encodes CASSDTSGIDNEQFF.

The chain recombines TRBV27 with TRBJ2-1; TRBD2 aligns across 12 bases. This CDR3 is built from 17 residues. CDR1 is MNHEY, CDR2 SMNVEV, per germline (reference sequence). Trimming removed 2 bases from V and 4 bases from J; junction bases left unmatched: 6. CDR3 DNA sequence: TGTGCCAGCAGTTTAGGGGGACTAGCGGGCCGATACAATGAGCAGTTCTTC. Translating it yields CASSLGGLAGRYNEQFF.

This clonotype has more than one count but fewer than ten. V and J are TRBV5-1 and TRBJ2-7, with a tentative D call TRBD2 (5 bases). CDR3 size: 14 residues. Germline CDR1 reads SGHRS; CDR2 reads YFSETQ. V was clipped by 0 bases and J by 2 bases, with 9 bases between them. The CDR3 region is CASSLEPGTYEQYF. The CDR3 bases are TGCGCCAGCAGCTTGGAACCCGGGACCTACGAGCAGTACTTC.

This clonotype was seen just once. The chain uses TRBV28 and TRBJ1-4; D is undetermined. CDR1 is MDHEN, CDR2 SYDVKM, per germline. The CDR3 runs to 13 residues. Trimming stripped 3 bases from V and 6 bases from J, with 8 bases between. The CDR3 coding sequence is TGTGCCAGCAGTTTTTTACAGCATGAAAAACTGTTTTTT. Its translation: CASSFLQHEKLFF.

This chain links TRBV13 with TRBJ2-7; D unresolved. Germline assignment: CDR1 PRHDT and CDR2 FYEKMQ (reference sequence). The CDR3 loop spans 14 amino acids. Trimming pared 8 bases from V and 3 bases from J, leaving 17 bases between. The CDR3 protein is CASQPPGVDYEQYF. CDR3 bases: TGTGCCAGCCAACCCCCCGGAGTGGACTACGAGCAGTACTTC.

This clonotype was seen only once. The rearrangement uses TRBV18 and TRBJ2-7; D possibly corresponds to TRBD2 (6 bases). Trimming took 6 bases from V and 2 from J, leaving 20 bases between them. Germline loops: CDR1 KGHSH, CDR2 LQKENI. The CDR3 loop spans 16 amino acids. CDR3 nucleotides: TGTGCCAGCTCGCAAACTCGCGGAGGGGACGCCTACGAGCAGTACTTC. Translated: CASSQTRGGDAYEQYF. Looking up the rest from reference TRBV18 and TRBJ2-7 gives the full variable domain: NAGVMQNPRHLVRRRGQEARLRCSPMKGHSHVYWYRQLPEEGLKFMVYLQKENIIDESGMPKERFSAEFPKEGPSILRIQQVVRGDSAAYFCASSQTRGGDAYEQYFGPGTRLTVT.

The chain couples TRBV20-1 to TRBJ2-1, with TRBD2 as a possible D gene (5 bases). There are 14 residues in the CDR3. The V end was cut by 3 bases, the J end by 6 bases, with 15 bases between. From germline, CDR1 is DFQATT and CDR2 SNEGSKA (reference sequence). DNA of the CDR3: TGCAGTGCTAGTAGGGAGTTTCATGCCAATGAGCAGTTCTTC. It encodes CSASREFHANEQFF.

Only one count was recorded for this clonotype. This chain uses TRBV28 with TRBJ1-2, with D perhaps matching TRBD1 (5 bases). The V end lost 9 bases, the J end lost 3 bases, and 14 bases lay between the germline ends. From germline, CDR1 is MDHEN and CDR2 SYDVKM. The CDR3 loop spans 13 amino acids. CDR3 sequence reads: CASRIRDDYGYTF. The CDR3 coding sequence is TGTGCCAGTCGAATCCGGGACGACTATGGCTACACCTTC.

The chain links TRBV27 to TRBJ1-5; no firm D call. The CDR3 runs to 16 residues. Looked up from germline, CDR1 is MNHEY and CDR2 is SMNVEV (reference sequence). V was trimmed by 2 bases and J by 4 bases, leaving 15 bases between them. This CDR3 is CASSLAPGAANQPQHF. In DNA form, the CDR3 reads TGTGCCAGCAGTTTAGCCCCGGGAGCTGCGAATCAGCCCCAGCATTTT.

The chain is built from TRBV19 and TRBJ2-1; 8 bases line up with TRBD2. This CDR3 comprises 17 residues. CDR1 is LNHDA and CDR2 is SQIVND in the germline V gene (reference sequence). V shed 3 bases and J 5 bases; nucleotides not matched to a gene: 12. In nucleotides, the CDR3 is TGTGCCAGTAGTATGTTGTCGGGAGGGCCGGGGGACAATGAGCAGTTCTTC. Amino acid sequence: CASSMLSGGPGDNEQFF.

The chain recombines TRBV12-3 or TRBV12-4 with TRBJ1-2, with no clear D. Between the trimmed V and J ends, which lost 7 bases and 0 bases, there was a span of 15 bases. This CDR3 is 15 amino acids long. The CDR3 loop reads CASTRSRAANYGYTF. The DNA of the CDR3 is TGTGCCAGCACCCGTTCGAGGGCAGCTAACTATGGCTACACCTTC.

The chain recombines TRBV9 with TRBJ1-4, with D possibly TRBD1 on 5 matching bases. The CDR3 spans 14 residues. The germline V gene has CDR1 SGDLS and CDR2 YYNGEE. V was cut by 2 bases and J by 7 bases, with 12 bases left in between. The CDR3 spells CASSVRGAGEKLFF. The CDR3 DNA is TGTGCCAGCAGCGTTCGAGGGGCGGGTGAAAAACTGTTTTTT.

Note on this clonotype: The junction differs from germline at one of its ends, possibly a read error. V gene TRBV28 combines with J gene TRBJ2-7, with D perhaps assigned TRBD1 or TRBD2 (5 bases each). The CDR3 runs to 13 residues. Germline lookup yields CDR1 MDHEN and CDR2 SYDVKM. The CDR3 loop reads CAGSLGETYEQYF. CDR3 sequence (DNA): TGTGCCGGCAGTTTGGGGGAGACCTACGAGCAGTACTTC. Filled out from reference TRBV28 and TRBJ2-7, the complete variable domain reads DVKVTQSSRYLVKRTGEKVFLECVQDMDHENMFWYRQDPGLGLRLIYFSYDVKMKEKGDIPEGYSVSREKKERFSLILESASTNQTSMYLCAGSLGETYEQYFGPGTRLTVT.

The genes are TRBV7-2 and TRBJ2-3; tentative D call: TRBD2 (5 bases). Germline V CDR1 and CDR2: SGHTA, FQGNSA. V lost 1 base to trimming and J lost 0 bases, with 11 bases between them. The CDR3 covers 16 residues. In DNA form, the CDR3 reads TGTGCCAGCAGCTTAGGACTATTCCTAAGCACAGATACGCAGTATTTT. Amino acids: CASSLGLFLSTDTQYF.

A single count supports this clonotype. The chain joins TRBV19 to TRBJ1-1; D remains ambiguous. Germline CDR1 is LNHDA and CDR2 is SQIVND (reference sequence). There are 15 residues in the CDR3. V lost 9 bases and J lost 5, with 22 bases in between. CDR3 sequence reads: CASSAHRLSWTEAFF. The DNA for the CDR3 is TGTGCCAGCTCCGCCCATCGGCTGTCGTGGACTGAAGCTTTCTTT.

The gene calls are TRBV10-3 and TRBJ2-1; 10 positions match TRBD2. Trimming removed 6 bases from V and 5 bases from J; junction bases left unmatched: 7. This CDR3 is 15 amino acids long. Germline lookup yields CDR1 ENHRY and CDR2 SYGVKD. As DNA, the CDR3 is TGTGCCATCAGGCGAGCGGGAGGGGGTCACAATGAGCAGTTCTTC. The encoded protein is CAIRRAGGGHNEQFF.

The genes are TRBV20-1 and TRBJ2-5, with D possibly TRBD2 on 6 matching bases. The length of the CDR3 is 17 residues. V was shortened by 0 bases and J by 4 bases, with 21 bases between the two germline ends. Germline V gene sequence: CDR1 DFQATT, CDR2 SNEGSKA (reference sequence). CDR3 residues: CSARELTRGTGLETQYF. CDR3 in DNA: TGCAGTGCTAGAGAACTGACCCGGGGGACTGGACTAGAGACCCAGTACTTC.

The chain carries TRBV2 and TRBJ2-5; no firm D call. The germline V gene encodes CDR1 SNHLY and CDR2 FYNNEI. V was cut by 1 base and J by 1 base, with 7 bases left in between. The CDR3 is 14 amino acids. In nucleotides, the CDR3 is TGTGCCAGCAGTGAAGAGCTAGTCCAAGAGACCCAGTACTTC. It is translated as CASSEELVQETQYF.

This clonotype was observed a single time. The genes are TRBV5-1 and TRBJ1-1; TRBD1 aligns across 11 bases. CDR3 size: 19 residues. CDR1 is SGHRS and CDR2 is YFSETQ in the germline V gene. The V segment lost 3 bases and the J segment 0 bases; nucleotides outside the gene matches: 13. DNA of the CDR3: TGCGCCAGCAGCTCCTTGGGACAGGGGGGATCCCCAATGAACACTGAAGCTTTCTTT. This encodes CASSSLGQGGSPMNTEAFF.

This sequence joins TRBV24-1 and TRBJ2-7, with D uncertain. With 8 bases removed from V and 3 bases from J, the gap between germline ends came to 7 bases. The CDR3 extends over 11 amino acids. Per germline, CDR1 KGHDR and CDR2 SFDVKD. CDR3 sequence: CATTSCYEQYF. As DNA, the CDR3 is TGTGCCACCACCTCTTGCTACGAGCAGTACTTC.

V usage is TRBV25-1 and J usage is TRBJ2-1; D gene uncertain. V was trimmed by 8 bases and J by 7 bases, leaving 18 bases between them. The CDR3 loop spans 14 amino acids. Germline CDR1 MGHDK, CDR2 SYGVNS. The CDR3 region has the DNA TGTGCCAGCTTAGGCCGGCCGGCGCCAAATGAGCAGTTCTTC. Amino acids: CASLGRPAPNEQFF.

V usage is TRBV27 and J usage is TRBJ2-5; D gene uncertain. Germline V CDR1 and CDR2: MNHEY, SMNVEV (reference sequence). There are 15 residues in the CDR3. Trimming stripped 4 bases from V and 3 bases from J, with 15 bases between. CDR3 DNA sequence: TGTGCCAGCAGTTCCCCAGCGAAACCAGAAGAGACCCAGTACTTC. It encodes CASSSPAKPEETQYF.

This clonotype was observed a few times. J is TRBJ1-2 and V is TRBV2, with D maybe TRBD1 (5 bases). V was shortened by 4 bases and J by 5 bases, with 14 bases between the two germline ends. Germline assignment: CDR1 SNHLY and CDR2 FYNNEI. This CDR3 spans 14 amino acids. For the CDR3, the DNA is TGTGCCAGCAGTGCCGGGACCGGGGGTTATGGCTACACCTTC. This translates into CASSAGTGGYGYTF.

The rearrangement joins TRBV20-1 to TRBJ1-4; a possible D gene is TRBD1 (5 bases). The CDR3 length is 12 residues. The V gene's germline CDR1 is DFQATT and CDR2 SNEGSKA (reference sequence). Trimming cost V 7 bases and J 5 bases, with 11 bases left between them. The CDR3 DNA follows: TGCAGTGTGGGACTCGGGAATGAAAAACTGTTTTTT. Translated: CSVGLGNEKLFF.

The CDR3 nucleotides read TGTGCCAGCAGACCCCCCTTAGGGGCGGGTAATGAGCAGTTCTTC. Its translation is CASRPPLGAGNEQFF. The J gene is TRBJ2-1, the V gene TRBV12-3 or TRBV12-4; the D call may be TRBD1 or TRBD2 (5 bases each). Deletions cut 6 bases from V and 7 bases from J, with 19 bases between. The CDR3 runs to 15 residues.

The chain carries TRBV10-3 and TRBJ2-4; 8 bases map to TRBD2. J was trimmed by 0 bases and V by 0 bases; bases with no gene match: 7. Germline V lookup: CDR1 ENHRY, CDR2 SYGVKD. The CDR3 runs 18 residues. CDR3 loop: CAISESIGGGVAKNIQYF. The CDR3 nucleotides are TGTGCCATCAGTGAGTCGATCGGGGGGGGAGTAGCCAAAAACATTCAGTACTTC.

This clonotype was observed a few times. This chain uses TRBV6-5 with TRBJ2-1; the D is unclear. This CDR3 has 15 residues. Trimming took off 3 bases at V and 4 bases at J, with 13 bases between the two ends. CDR1 and CDR2 from the germline V gene are MNHEY and SVGAGI. The CDR3 DNA follows: TGTGCCAGCAGTTATTATGGCGCCCTATACAATGAGCAGTTCTTC. Translating it yields CASSYYGALYNEQFF.